This T cell receptor (beta chain) appears in the sequencing data of a study of blood T cell repertoires in COVID-19. Across the study: Italy, Spain and the United States were the sources of the convalescent and acute COVID-19 samples.

Membership in each cohort depended on participant-reported clinical history. The CDR3 totals 16 residues. Trimming at V came to 3 bases and at J to 5 bases, leaving 7 bases not matched to a gene. In germline, CDR1 is SGHTA, CDR2 FQGNSA. Per the original methods: For nucleated cells, counts were estimated from reference gene primer amplification. TCRdb's copy holds only in-frame clones and misses some; the assay was immunoSEQ multiplex PCR. The V and J calls and the clone size are those of that table, but D and trimming were determined from the DNA. This sample yields about 230,000 clones, of which about nine tenths are seen a single time; 4% belongs to the top ten.

Sequenced: PBMCs or T cells enriched from blood (not recorded which). V and J are TRBV7-2 and TRBJ2-7, with 13 positions matching TRBD2. This clonotype was sampled from a woman aged 25-40 years with acute COVID-19. The CDR3 reads CASSLTGTSGVDEQYF. The DNA for the CDR3 is TGTGCCAGCAGCTTGACGGGGACTAGCGGGGTCGACGAGCAGTACTTC.